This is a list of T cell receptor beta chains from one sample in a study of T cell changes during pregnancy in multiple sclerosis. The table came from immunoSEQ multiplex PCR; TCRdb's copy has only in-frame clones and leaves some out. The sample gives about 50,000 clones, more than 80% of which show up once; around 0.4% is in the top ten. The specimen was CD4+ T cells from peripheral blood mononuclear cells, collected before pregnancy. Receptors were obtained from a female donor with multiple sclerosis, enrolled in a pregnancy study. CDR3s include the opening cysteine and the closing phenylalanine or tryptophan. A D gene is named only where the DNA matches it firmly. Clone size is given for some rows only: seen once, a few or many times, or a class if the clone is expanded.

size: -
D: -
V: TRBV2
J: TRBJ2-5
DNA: TGTGCCAGCAGTTTGACTAGTAAGGAGACCCAGTACTTC
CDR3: CASSLTSKETQYF

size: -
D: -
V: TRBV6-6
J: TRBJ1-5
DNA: TGTGCCAGCAGTTCGTCGGGGGGCCGGGCCGGGCAGCCCCAGCATTTT
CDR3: CASSSSGGRAGQPQHF

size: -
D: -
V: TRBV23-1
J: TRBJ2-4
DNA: TGCGCCAGCAGTCGGCGGGTAGCCAAAAACATTCAGTACTTC
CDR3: CASSRRVAKNIQYF

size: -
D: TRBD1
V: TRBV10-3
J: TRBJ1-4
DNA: TGTGCCATCAGTGAGCTAGGGGACAGGGCGAATGAAAAACTGTTTTTT
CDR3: CAISELGDRANEKLFF

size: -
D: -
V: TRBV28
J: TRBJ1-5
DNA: TGTGCCAGCACCCTGGGGGGGAATAGCAATCAGCCCCAGCATTTT
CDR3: CASTLGGNSNQPQHF

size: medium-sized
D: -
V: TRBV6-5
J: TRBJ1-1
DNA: TGTGCCAGCAGTTACTTATACGGGGGCACTGAAGCTTTCTTT
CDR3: CASSYLYGGTEAFF

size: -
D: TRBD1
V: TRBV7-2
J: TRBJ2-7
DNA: TGTGCCAGCAGTCCAACCGGGACAGGGGCCTACGAGCAGTACTTC
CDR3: CASSPTGTGAYEQYF

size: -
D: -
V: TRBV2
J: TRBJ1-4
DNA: TGTGCCAGCAGTGAAGCAGGGATGGGACACCCTAATGAAAAACTGTTTTTT
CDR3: CASSEAGMGHPNEKLFF

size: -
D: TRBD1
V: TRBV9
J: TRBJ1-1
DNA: TGTGCCAGCAGCCCTACAGGGACAGTGAACACTGAAGCTTTCTTT
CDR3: CASSPTGTVNTEAFF

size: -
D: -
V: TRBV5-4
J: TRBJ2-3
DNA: TGTGCCAGCAGCTTGAGTACTGGCGGGACTAGCACAGATACGCAGTATTTT
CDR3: CASSLSTGGTSTDTQYF

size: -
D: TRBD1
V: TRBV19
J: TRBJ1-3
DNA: TGTGCCAGTATGGGTGGACAGGGAGGATCTGGAAACACCATATATTTT
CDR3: CASMGGQGGSGNTIYF

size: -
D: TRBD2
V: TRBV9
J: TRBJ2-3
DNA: TGTGCCAGCAGCGTAGTAGCGGGAGATACGCAGTATTTT
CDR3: CASSVVAGDTQYF

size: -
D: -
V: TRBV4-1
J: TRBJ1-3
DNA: TGCGCCAGCAGCCAAGATCCAACAATCAGGGACACCATATATTTT
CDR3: CASSQDPTIRDTIYF

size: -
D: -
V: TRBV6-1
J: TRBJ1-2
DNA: TGTGCCAGCAGTGAAGGTGTGGTACAGGCCTATGGCTACACCTTC
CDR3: CASSEGVVQAYGYTF

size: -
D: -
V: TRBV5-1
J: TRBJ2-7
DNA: TGCGCCAGCAGCTTGTCGGGTCCCCGACCCTACGAGCAGTACTTC
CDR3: CASSLSGPRPYEQYF

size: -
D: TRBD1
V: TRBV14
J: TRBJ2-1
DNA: TGTGCCAGCAGCCAGGGACAGGGAAGGCCTCCATACAATGAGCAGTTCTTC
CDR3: CASSQGQGRPPYNEQFF

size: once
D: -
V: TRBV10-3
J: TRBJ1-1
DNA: TGTGCCATCAGTGAGGTCGGACAACGGTCTGAATCTTTCTTT
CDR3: CAISEVGQRSESFF

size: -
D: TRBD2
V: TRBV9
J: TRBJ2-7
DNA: TGTGCCAGCAGCGTAGCCGGCGGGAGCGGGTCCTACGAGCAGTACTTC
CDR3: CASSVAGGSGSYEQYF

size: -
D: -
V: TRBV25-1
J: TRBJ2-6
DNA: TGTGCCAGCAGTGAGACTGGCTCTGGGGCCAACGTCCTGACTTTC
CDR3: CASSETGSGANVLTF

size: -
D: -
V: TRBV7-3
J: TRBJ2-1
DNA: TGTGCCAGCAGTTCGAGCGGGTCCCCTAGGAATGAGCAGTTCTTC
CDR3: CASSSSGSPRNEQFF

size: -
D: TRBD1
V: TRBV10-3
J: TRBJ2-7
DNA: TGTGCCATCAGGGGACAGGGGGGTCCCTACGAGCAGTACTTC
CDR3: CAIRGQGGPYEQYF

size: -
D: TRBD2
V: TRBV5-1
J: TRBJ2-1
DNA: TGCGCCAGCAGCCCCATAGCGGGCTACAATGAGCAGTTCTTC
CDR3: CASSPIAGYNEQFF

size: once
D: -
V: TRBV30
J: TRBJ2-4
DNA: TGTGCCTGGAGTACCAGGGGATTGAAGAACATTCAGTACTTC
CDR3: CAWSTRGLKNIQYF

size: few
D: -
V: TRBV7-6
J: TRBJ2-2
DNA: TGTGCCAGCAGCCCCGCGAGTCTCACCGGGGAGCTGTTTTTT
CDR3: CASSPASLTGELFF

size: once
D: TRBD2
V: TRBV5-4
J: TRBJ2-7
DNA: TGTGCCAGCAGCTTGGCAGCGGGAGGCCTGACGGGCGAGCAGTACTTC
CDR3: CASSLAAGGLTGEQYF

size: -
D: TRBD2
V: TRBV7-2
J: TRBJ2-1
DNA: TGTGCCAGCAGCGGTACCTGGACTAGAGGTGAGCAGTTCTTC
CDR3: CASSGTWTRGEQFF

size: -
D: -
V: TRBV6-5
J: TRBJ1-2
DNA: TGTGCCAGCAGTCCTATGGGGGGGAAAAGGAGCTACACCTTC
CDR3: CASSPMGGKRSYTF

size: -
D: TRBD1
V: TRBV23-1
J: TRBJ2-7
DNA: TGCGCCAGCAGTCGATTTTCACAAACAGGGGATTACGAGCAGTACTTC
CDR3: CASSRFSQTGDYEQYF

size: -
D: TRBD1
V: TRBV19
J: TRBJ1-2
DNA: TGTGCCAGCAACCTCCGAAGGACAGGCGGCAACTATGGCTACACCTTC
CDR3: CASNLRRTGGNYGYTF

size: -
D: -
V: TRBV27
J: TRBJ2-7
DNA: TGTGCCAGCAGCCTCACTCCCTCCTACGAGCAGTACTTC
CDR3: CASSLTPSYEQYF